A selection of T cell receptor beta chains follows, all from one sample in a study of shared clonotypes between healthy human individuals. Profiled with immunoSEQ multiplex PCR; TCRdb holds only in-frame clones, not every one. The table lists 2 million to 2.5 million clones, approximately 95% of them singletons. The specimen sequenced was naive CD4+ T cells from PBMCs. All receptors come from a man younger than 35 in good health. Some clones in this sample may be carry-over from other donors' samples. The CDR3 runs from the conserved cysteine through the conserved F or W. A D gene is named only where the DNA matches it firmly. Not all rows give a size; the values are once, few, many and, for expanded clones, a class.

>NA|TRBV25-1|TRBJ1-4|NA
CASSVPGTNEKLFF
TGTGCCAGCAGTGTTCCAGGGACTAATGAAAAACTGTTTTTT
>NA|TRBV30|TRBJ2-5|NA
CAWRGGGQAVTQYF
TGTGCCTGGAGGGGCGGGGGACAGGCTGTGACCCAGTACTTC
>NA|TRBV27|TRBJ1-1|NA
CASSPFRRDTEAFF
TGTGCCAGCAGCCCCTTCCGACGGGACACTGAAGCTTTCTTT
>NA|TRBV7-3|TRBJ2-7|once
CASSLTSSTEQYF
TGTGCCAGCAGCTTAACCTCTAGCACCGAGCAGTACTTC
>NA|TRBV5-1|TRBJ2-3|NA
CASSGGDIARTDTQYF
TGCGCCAGCAGCGGTGGGGACATCGCGAGAACAGATACGCAGTATTTT
>NA|TRBV9|TRBJ1-2|NA
CASSPRLGSRDYGYTF
TGTGCCAGCAGCCCCCGGTTGGGGTCGAGGGACTATGGCTACACCTTC
>NA|TRBV7-8|TRBJ2-5|NA
CASSLANRETQYF
TGTGCCAGCAGCTTAGCAAACCGTGAGACCCAGTACTTC
>TRBD1|TRBV27|TRBJ1-2|NA
CASSLGDRDYGYTF
TGTGCCAGCAGTTTAGGGGACAGGGATTATGGCTACACCTTC
>NA|TRBV10-3|TRBJ2-5|NA
CAIKGVGQETQYF
TGTGCCATCAAGGGCGTAGGGCAGGAGACCCAGTACTTC
>TRBD2|TRBV29-1|TRBJ2-1|once
CSGFKLASYNEQFF
TGCAGCGGCTTTAAACTAGCGTCCTACAATGAGCAGTTCTTC
>NA|TRBV28|TRBJ1-5|few
CASSLTGNQPQHF
TGTGCCAGCAGCCTGACGGGGAATCAGCCCCAGCATTTT
>NA|TRBV7-2|TRBJ2-7|NA
CASSLVIGSGREQYF
TGTGCCAGCAGCTTAGTTATAGGGTCAGGGAGGGAGCAGTACTTC
>TRBD1|TRBV9|TRBJ2-3|NA
CASGQGAGDTQYF
TGTGCCAGCGGGCAGGGGGCGGGAGATACGCAGTATTTT
>NA|TRBV4-1|TRBJ2-7|NA
CASSHGRARSSYEQYF
TGCGCCAGCAGCCATGGTAGGGCGAGGAGCTCCTACGAGCAGTACTTC
>NA|TRBV5-4|TRBJ2-5|once
CASSLGPDPTETQYF
TGTGCCAGCAGCTTGGGGCCGGACCCTACGGAGACCCAGTACTTC
>NA|TRBV18|TRBJ2-7|NA
CASSPAGQGGYEQYF
TGTGCCAGCTCACCAGCGGGCCAGGGTGGATACGAGCAGTACTTC
>NA|TRBV6-1|TRBJ2-7|NA
CASSERGGPYVEQYF
TGTGCCAGCAGTGAACGAGGAGGACCCTACGTGGAGCAGTACTTC
>TRBD2|TRBV7-8|TRBJ2-7|NA
CASSNRGLAGPYEQYF
TGTGCCAGCAGCAACCGCGGACTAGCGGGGCCCTACGAGCAGTACTTC
>NA|TRBV2|TRBJ1-1|NA
CASSELNRAEAFF
TGTGCCAGCAGTGAGCTTAACAGGGCCGAAGCTTTCTTT
>TRBD2|TRBV5-1|TRBJ2-1|NA
CASSLGGLAGEGEQFF
TGCGCCAGCAGCTTGGGAGGACTAGCGGGAGAGGGTGAGCAGTTCTTC
>NA|TRBV7-8|TRBJ2-2|NA
CASGQSMNTGELFF
TGTGCCAGTGGGCAATCGATGAACACCGGGGAGCTGTTTTTT
>TRBD1|TRBV30|TRBJ2-1|NA
CAWSVAPGQEYNEQFF
TGTGCCTGGAGTGTAGCCCCGGGACAGGAGTACAATGAGCAGTTCTTC
>TRBD2|TRBV10-1|TRBJ2-3|NA
CASSETSGRFDTQYF
TGCGCCAGCAGTGAGACTAGCGGGAGATTTGATACGCAGTATTTT
>NA|TRBV5-4|TRBJ2-1|NA
CASSRGGTRDNEQFF
TGTGCCAGCAGCAGGGGCGGGACCCGTGACAATGAGCAGTTCTTC
>NA|TRBV5-4|TRBJ2-1|once
CASSQDSNSYNEQFF
TGTGCCAGCAGCCAGGACTCAAACTCCTACAATGAGCAGTTCTTC
>NA|TRBV6-5|TRBJ2-1|NA
CASSLGGANNEQFF
TGTGCCAGCAGTCTAGGAGGGGCAAACAATGAGCAGTTCTTC
>NA|TRBV2|TRBJ1-5|NA
CASSEARGRDQPQHF
TGTGCCAGCAGTGAAGCTAGGGGGAGGGATCAGCCCCAGCATTTT
>TRBD1|TRBV7-2|TRBJ2-1|once
CASSYRPGQGNDEQFF
TGTGCCAGCAGCTACCGCCCGGGACAGGGCAACGATGAGCAGTTCTTC
>NA|TRBV28|TRBJ2-1|NA
CASSRPKSAYNEQFF
TGTGCCAGCAGTCGACCCAAATCGGCCTACAATGAGCAGTTCTTC
>NA|TRBV25-1|TRBJ2-3|NA
CASSEIDTQYF
TGTGCCAGCAGCGAAATTGATACGCAGTATTTT
>NA|TRBV19|TRBJ2-7|NA
CASSAGWAGDLEQYF
TGTGCCAGTAGTGCCGGGTGGGCAGGGGATTTGGAGCAGTACTTC
>TRBD1|TRBV29-1|TRBJ2-3|NA
CSALGQGRDTQYF
TGCAGCGCTCTAGGACAGGGGAGGGATACGCAGTATTTT
>TRBD1|TRBV7-9|TRBJ1-4|NA
CASSLRDRGGEKLFF
TGTGCCAGCAGCCTTCGGGACAGGGGTGGGGAAAAACTGTTTTTT
>TRBD2|TRBV6-1|TRBJ2-3|NA
CASSTSGSADTQYF
TGTGCCAGCAGCACTAGCGGGAGCGCAGATACGCAGTATTTT
>TRBD2|TRBV13|TRBJ2-7|NA
CASSLGLAGRYEQYF
TGTGCCAGCAGCTTAGGACTAGCGGGAAGATACGAGCAGTACTTC
>TRBD2|TRBV7-9|TRBJ2-7|NA
CASSLVEGRLAERHYEQYF
TGTGCCAGCAGCTTAGTAGAGGGGAGACTAGCGGAGAGACACTACGAGCAGTACTTC
>TRBD2|TRBV14|TRBJ2-5|once
CASSLGLAGETQYF
TGTGCCAGCAGCCTAGGACTAGCGGGAGAGACCCAGTACTTC
>NA|TRBV7-3|TRBJ2-3|NA
CASSIHREDTQYF
TGTGCCAGCAGCATCCACAGGGAGGATACGCAGTATTTT
>NA|TRBV6-5|TRBJ2-5|NA
CASSRSSEQETQYF
TGTGCCAGCAGTAGATCTTCAGAGCAAGAGACCCAGTACTTC
>NA|TRBV25-1|TRBJ1-1|NA
CASSDPGQGNTEAFF
TGTGCCAGCAGTGACCCGGGACAAGGGAACACTGAAGCTTTCTTT
>NA|TRBV7-9|TRBJ2-7|NA
CASSLGWTIDSYEQYF
TGTGCCAGCAGCTTAGGGTGGACAATTGACTCCTACGAGCAGTACTTC
>TRBD2|TRBV11-2|TRBJ2-1|NA
CASSLGLATGEQFF
TGTGCCAGCAGCCTGGGACTAGCGACTGGCGAGCAGTTCTTC